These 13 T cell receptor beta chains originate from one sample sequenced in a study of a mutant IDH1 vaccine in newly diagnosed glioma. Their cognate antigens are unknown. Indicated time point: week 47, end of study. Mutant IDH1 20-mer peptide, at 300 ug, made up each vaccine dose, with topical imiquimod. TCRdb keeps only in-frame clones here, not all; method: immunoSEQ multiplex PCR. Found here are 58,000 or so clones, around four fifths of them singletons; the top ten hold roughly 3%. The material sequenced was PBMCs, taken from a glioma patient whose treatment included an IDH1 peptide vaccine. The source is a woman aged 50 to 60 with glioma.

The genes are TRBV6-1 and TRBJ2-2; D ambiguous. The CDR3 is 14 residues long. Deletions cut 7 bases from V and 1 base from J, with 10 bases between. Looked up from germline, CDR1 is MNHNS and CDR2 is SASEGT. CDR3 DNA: TGTGCCAGCACCAGGCTTAAGAACACCGGGGAGCTGTTTTTT. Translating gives CASTRLKNTGELFF.

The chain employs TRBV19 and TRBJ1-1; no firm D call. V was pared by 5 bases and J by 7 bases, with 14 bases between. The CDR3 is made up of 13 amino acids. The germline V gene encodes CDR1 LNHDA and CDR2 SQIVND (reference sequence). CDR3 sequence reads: CASSAGRTVEAFF. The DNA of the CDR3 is TGTGCCAGTAGTGCCGGGAGGACGGTTGAAGCTTTCTTT.

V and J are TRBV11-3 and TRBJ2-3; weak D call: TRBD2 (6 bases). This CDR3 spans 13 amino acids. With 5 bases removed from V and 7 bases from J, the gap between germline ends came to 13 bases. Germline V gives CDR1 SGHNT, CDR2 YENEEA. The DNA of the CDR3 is TGTGCCAGCAGCCGGAGCCTAGCGAATACGCAGTATTTT. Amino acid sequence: CASSRSLANTQYF.

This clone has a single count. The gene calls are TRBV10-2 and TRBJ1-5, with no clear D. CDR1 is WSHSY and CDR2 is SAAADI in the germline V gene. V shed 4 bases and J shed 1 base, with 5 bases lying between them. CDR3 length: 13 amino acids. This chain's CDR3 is CASSGGSNQPQHF. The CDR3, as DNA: TGCGCCAGCAGTGGTGGCAGCAATCAGCCCCAGCATTTT.

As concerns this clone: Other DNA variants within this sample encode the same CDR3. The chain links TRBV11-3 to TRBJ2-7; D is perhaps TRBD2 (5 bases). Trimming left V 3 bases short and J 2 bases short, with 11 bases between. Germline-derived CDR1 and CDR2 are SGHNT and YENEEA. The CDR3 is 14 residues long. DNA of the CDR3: TGTGCCAGCAGCTTGCCGGGATCTACCTACGAGCAGTACTTC. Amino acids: CASSLPGSTYEQYF.

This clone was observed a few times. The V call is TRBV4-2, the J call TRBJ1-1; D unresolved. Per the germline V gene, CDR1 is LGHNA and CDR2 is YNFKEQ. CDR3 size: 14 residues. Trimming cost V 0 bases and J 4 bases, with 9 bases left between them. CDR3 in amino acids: CASSQDMEGTEAFF. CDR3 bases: TGTGCCAGCAGCCAAGATATGGAGGGCACTGAAGCTTTCTTT.

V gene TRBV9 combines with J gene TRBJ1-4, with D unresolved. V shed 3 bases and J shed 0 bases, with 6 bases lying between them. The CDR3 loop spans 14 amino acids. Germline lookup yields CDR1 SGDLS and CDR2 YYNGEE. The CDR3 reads CASSGTSTNEKLFF. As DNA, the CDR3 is TGTGCCAGCAGCGGGACCTCAACTAATGAAAAACTGTTTTTT.

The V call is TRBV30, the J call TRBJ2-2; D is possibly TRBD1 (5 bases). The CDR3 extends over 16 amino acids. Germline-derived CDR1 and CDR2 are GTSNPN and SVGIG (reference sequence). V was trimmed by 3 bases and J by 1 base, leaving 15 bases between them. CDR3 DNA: TGTGCCTGGAGAGAAACAGGAATCCTGAACACCGGGGAGCTGTTTTTT. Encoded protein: CAWRETGILNTGELFF.

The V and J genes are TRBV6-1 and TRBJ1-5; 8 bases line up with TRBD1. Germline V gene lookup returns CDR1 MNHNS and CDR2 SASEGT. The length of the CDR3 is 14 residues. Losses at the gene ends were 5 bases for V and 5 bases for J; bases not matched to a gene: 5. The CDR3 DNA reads TGTGCCAGCAGTACGACAGGGGTGGATCAGCCCCAGCATTTT. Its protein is CASSTTGVDQPQHF.

The CDR3 region is CASSSGLVTSTDTQYF. CDR3 DNA: TGCGCCAGCAGTTCCGGACTAGTTACAAGCACAGATACGCAGTATTTT. The gene calls are TRBV5-1 and TRBJ2-3, with 7 bases fitting TRBD2. The V segment lost 5 bases and the J segment 0 bases; nucleotides outside the gene matches: 9. This CDR3 comprises 16 residues. Germline V lookup: CDR1 SGHRS, CDR2 YFSETQ. The variable domain in full, with the rest retrieved from reference TRBV5-1 and TRBJ2-3, is KAGVTQTPRYLIKTRGQQVTLSCSPISGHRSVSWYQQTPGQGLQFLFEYFSETQRNKGNFPGRFSGRQFSNSRSEMNVSTLELGDSALYLCASSSGLVTSTDTQYFGPGTRLTVL.

DNA for the CDR3: TGTGCCAGTTCCAGGAGGGAGACCCAGTACTTC. Protein product: CASSRRETQYF. The rearrangement uses TRBV18 and TRBJ2-5, with a possible D match to TRBD2 (5 bases). The CDR3 has 11 residues. V shed 9 bases and J shed 5 bases, with 10 bases lying between them. Germline V CDR1 and CDR2: KGHSH, LQKENI.

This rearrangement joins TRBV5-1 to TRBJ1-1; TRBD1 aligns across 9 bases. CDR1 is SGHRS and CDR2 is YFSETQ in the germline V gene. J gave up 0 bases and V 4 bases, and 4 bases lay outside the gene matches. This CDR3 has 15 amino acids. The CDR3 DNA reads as TGCGCCAGCAGCCCCGGGACAGGGATGAACACTGAAGCTTTCTTT. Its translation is CASSPGTGMNTEAFF.

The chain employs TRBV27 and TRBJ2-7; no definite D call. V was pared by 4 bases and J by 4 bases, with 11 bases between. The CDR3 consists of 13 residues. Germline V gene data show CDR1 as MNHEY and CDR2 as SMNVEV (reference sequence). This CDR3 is CASSWYSGYEQYF. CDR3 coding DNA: TGTGCCAGCAGTTGGTACTCCGGGTACGAGCAGTACTTC.